Shown below are 29 T cell receptor beta chains from a single sample sequenced in a study of blood T cell repertoires in COVID-19. TCRdb's copy holds only in-frame clones and misses some; the assay was immunoSEQ multiplex PCR. The table records around 56,000 clones, approximately 81% of them present only once. The source material was peripheral blood. The receptors here all came from an elderly woman with active or convalescent COVID-19.

The chain has TRBV3-1 (or the pseudogene TRBV3-2) and TRBJ2-3; D might be TRBD1 (6 bases). Trimming took off 0 bases at V and 3 bases at J, with 7 bases between the two ends. The CDR3 has 14 residues. Germline CDR1 reads LGHDT; CDR2 reads YNNKEL (reference sequence). CDR3 DNA sequence: TGTGCCAGCAGCCAAGACAGGGGTACAGATACGCAGTATTTT. Protein sequence: CASSQDRGTDTQYF.

The chain combines TRBV5-4 with TRBJ1-3; D might be TRBD1 (5 bases). Germline assignment: CDR1 SGHNT and CDR2 YYREEE (reference sequence). Trimming stripped 7 bases from V and 2 bases from J, with 13 bases between. The CDR3 extends over 14 amino acids. The CDR3 nucleotides read TGTGCCAGCGGATTTGGGGGGGCTGGAAACACCATATATTTT. Its translation is CASGFGGAGNTIYF.

V is TRBV5-4 and J is TRBJ1-1; D remains ambiguous. Germline loops: CDR1 SGHNT, CDR2 YYREEE (reference sequence). The CDR3 runs to 15 residues. Trimming removed 0 bases from V and 0 bases from J, with 9 bases in between. CDR3 loop: CASSLGVSLNTEAFF. CDR3 sequence (DNA): TGTGCCAGCAGCTTGGGGGTTAGCCTGAACACTGAAGCTTTCTTT.

V usage is TRBV28 and J usage is TRBJ1-1; 8 positions agree with TRBD1. CDR3 length: 12 amino acids. CDR1 is MDHEN and CDR2 is SYDVKM in the germline V gene. V shed 6 bases, J shed 5 bases, and the junction held 2 bases outside the gene matches. The CDR3 loop reads CASRYRGTEAFF. The DNA for the CDR3 is TGTGCCAGCAGGTACAGGGGGACTGAAGCTTTCTTT.

The J gene is TRBJ2-7, the V gene TRBV27, with 7 bases fitting TRBD2. With 7 bases clipped from V and 2 bases from J, the junction kept 11 bases outside the gene matches. The germline gives CDR1 MNHEY, CDR2 SMNVEV (reference sequence). The CDR3 has 15 amino acids. The CDR3 loop reads CASTLRGGPTYEQYF. As DNA, the CDR3 is TGTGCCAGCACCCTGCGCGGGGGACCCACCTACGAGCAGTACTTC.

This clone appeared a few times. The chain uses TRBV7-2 and TRBJ1-1, with D possibly TRBD1 on 5 matching bases. CDR3 length equals 14 residues. Germline CDR1 and CDR2: SGHTA and FQGNSA. The V gene lost 0 bases and the J gene lost 4 bases, with 9 bases spanning the gap. The CDR3 loop is CASSLAWGPTEAFF. In nucleotides, the CDR3 is TGTGCCAGCAGCTTAGCTTGGGGCCCCACTGAAGCTTTCTTT.

The chain carries TRBV28 and TRBJ1-6; TRBD1 matches at 7 bases. From germline, CDR1 is MDHEN and CDR2 SYDVKM. V shed 5 bases, J shed 3 bases, and the junction held 4 bases outside the gene matches. The CDR3 length is 15 residues. CDR3 sequence reads: CASSDRVGYNSPLHF. CDR3 DNA sequence: TGTGCCAGCAGTGACAGGGTAGGCTATAATTCACCCCTCCACTTT.

The chain links TRBV10-2 to TRBJ1-1; TRBD1 agrees at 10 bases. V lost 8 bases, J lost 0 bases, and 3 bases stayed unmatched. Germline-derived CDR1 and CDR2 are WSHSY and SAAADI. There are 14 residues in the CDR3. CDR3 loop: CASRQGAMNTEAFF. The CDR3, as DNA: TGCGCCAGCCGACAGGGGGCCATGAACACTGAAGCTTTCTTT.

The gene calls are TRBV2 and TRBJ2-1, with D unclear. Trimming left V 7 bases short and J 0 bases short, with 10 bases between. Germline V gene lookup returns CDR1 SNHLY and CDR2 FYNNEI. The CDR3 covers 14 residues. Written as DNA, the CDR3 is TGTGCCAGCATCAACCATAGCTCCTACAATGAGCAGTTCTTC. Its protein is CASINHSSYNEQFF.

This clone appeared once. J is TRBJ2-7 and V is TRBV2, with unresolved D. Trimming left V 6 bases short and J 1 base short, with 7 bases between. The CDR3 contains 12 residues. Germline loops: CDR1 SNHLY, CDR2 FYNNEI. CDR3 DNA sequence: TGTGCCAGCAGCTATGAATCCTACGAGCAGTACTTC. This codes for CASSYESYEQYF. Using reference TRBV2 and TRBJ2-7 for the parts outside the CDR3, the full variable domain is EPEVTQTPSHQVTQMGQEVILRCVPISNHLYFYWYRQILGQKVEFLVSFYNNEISEKSEIFDDQFSVERPDGSNFTLKIRSTKLEDSAMYFCASSYESYEQYFGPGTRLTVT.

The chain uses TRBV7-2 and TRBJ2-5; TRBD2 matches at 7 bases. The length of the CDR3 is 14 residues. The ends lost 4 bases at V and 5 bases at J; junction bases unmatched: 7. CDR1 is SGHTA and CDR2 is FQGNSA in the germline V gene. CDR3 in amino acids: CASSSMTSRETQYF. In DNA, the CDR3 is TGTGCCAGCAGCTCGATGACTAGCCGGGAGACCCAGTACTTC.

This chain connects TRBV4-3 to TRBJ1-2; D ambiguous. The germline V and J ends were trimmed by 0 bases and 4 bases, with 6 bases remaining between them. Germline V gene lookup returns CDR1 LGHNA and CDR2 YSLEER. This CDR3 has 13 residues. The CDR3 nucleotides are TGCGCCAGCAGCCAAGATCGGGTCTATGGCTACACCTTC. This encodes CASSQDRVYGYTF.

The chain links TRBV7-9 to TRBJ1-2; tentative D call: TRBD1 (5 bases). The CDR3 length is 13 residues. Germline CDR1 is SEHNR and CDR2 is FQNEAQ (reference sequence). V was cut by 0 bases and J by 7 bases, with 9 bases left in between. The CDR3 coding sequence is TGTGCCAGCAGCTTAGCGGGGACTGGTGGCTACACCTTC. Its translation: CASSLAGTGGYTF.

The chain employs TRBV6-2 or TRBV6-3 and TRBJ1-2; 9 positions agree with TRBD1. In germline, CDR1 is MNHEY, CDR2 SVGEGT. The V segment lost 2 bases and the J segment 4 bases; nucleotides outside the gene matches: 2. The CDR3 length is 14 residues. CDR3 coding DNA: TGTGCCAGCAGTTACGGGGACAGGGTCTATGGCTACACCTTC. This encodes CASSYGDRVYGYTF.

This rearrangement joins TRBV15 to TRBJ1-3, with D tentatively TRBD1 (5 bases). Germline assignment: CDR1 LNHNV and CDR2 YYDKDF (reference sequence). This CDR3 is built from 16 residues. V was shortened by 5 bases and J by 0 bases, with 14 bases between the two germline ends. This CDR3 is CATSGGIIRSGNTIYF. For the CDR3, the DNA is TGTGCCACCAGCGGGGGGATCATTCGCTCTGGAAACACCATATATTTT.

The chain couples TRBV7-2 to TRBJ1-2; possible D gene TRBD1, 5 bases. CDR1 and CDR2 (germline): SGHTA, FQGNSA. Trimming removed 8 bases from V and 5 bases from J, with 15 bases in between. CDR3 length: 13 residues. CDR3 DNA: TGTGCCAGCGCCCCGGGCAGGGATTATGGCTACACCTTC. Its translation is CASAPGRDYGYTF.

The rearrangement links TRBV29-1 to TRBJ2-7, with D perhaps matching TRBD1 (5 bases). The germline V gene has CDR1 SQVTM and CDR2 ANQGSEA. V shed 4 bases and J shed 2 bases, with 12 bases lying between them. The CDR3 totals 13 residues. The CDR3 loop is CSVGQSQTYEQYF. In DNA form, the CDR3 reads TGCAGCGTTGGACAGTCACAAACCTACGAGCAGTACTTC.

This chain uses TRBV5-1 with TRBJ1-1; D remains unclear. There are 14 residues in the CDR3. The germline V gene encodes CDR1 SGHRS and CDR2 YFSETQ. The germline V and J ends were trimmed by 0 bases and 1 base, with 7 bases remaining between them. DNA of the CDR3: TGCGCCAGCAGCTTGGTCGTATCGAACACTGAAGCTTTCTTT. Residues: CASSLVVSNTEAFF.

The chain recombines TRBV28 with TRBJ2-4; 10 positions agree with TRBD1. The CDR3 sequence is 17 residues long. Germline loops: CDR1 MDHEN, CDR2 SYDVKM. With V trimmed by 5 bases and J by 0 bases, 7 bases remained unmatched. The CDR3 is CASSAWDRGLAKNIQYF. The CDR3, as DNA: TGTGCCAGCAGTGCTTGGGACAGGGGTTTAGCCAAAAACATTCAGTACTTC.

The gene calls are TRBV4-1 and TRBJ2-5; D unresolved. V gave up 0 bases and J gave up 14 bases, with 16 bases separating them. Per germline, CDR1 MGHRA and CDR2 YSYEKL. This CDR3 is built from 13 residues. The CDR3 DNA follows: TGCGCCAGCAGCCAAGATCCCAACGAGAGATCATACTTC. Residues: CASSQDPNERSYF.

The rearrangement links TRBV10-3 to TRBJ2-5; tentatively, D is TRBD2 (6 bases). The germline gives CDR1 ENHRY, CDR2 SYGVKD. The CDR3 length is 13 residues. The V end lost 2 bases, the J end lost 2 bases, and 6 bases lay between the germline ends. The CDR3 DNA sequence: TGTGCCATCAGTGAGCGGGGGCAAGAGACCCAGTACTTC. This codes for CAISERGQETQYF.

This clone was observed a handful of times. This chain joins TRBV7-2 and TRBJ1-2, with 10 bases that match TRBD1. Germline CDR1 is SGHTA and CDR2 is FQGNSA. This CDR3 comprises 14 residues. Trimming took 5 bases from V and 7 from J; bases not matched to a gene: 7. CDR3 nucleotides: TGTGCCAGCAGCCCTCGACAGGGGGCCTTTGGCTACACCTTC. This encodes CASSPRQGAFGYTF.

The J gene is TRBJ2-5, the V gene TRBV7-2; 7 bases are shared with TRBD2. V trimming: 1 base; J trimming: 5 bases; junction bases outside the gene matches: 7. This CDR3 comprises 15 residues. Germline V lookup: CDR1 SGHTA, CDR2 FQGNSA. CDR3 in amino acids: CASSLVGGGSETQYF. In nucleotides, the CDR3 is TGTGCCAGCAGCTTAGTTGGGGGGGGGAGCGAGACCCAGTACTTC.

This clone is a singleton in its sample. J is TRBJ2-7 and V is TRBV6-2 or TRBV6-3, with 8 bases that match TRBD2. The CDR3 is 15 amino acids. V shed 0 bases and J 6 bases; nucleotides not matched to a gene: 7. Per the germline V gene, CDR1 is MNHEY and CDR2 is SVGEGT. The CDR3 DNA follows: TGTGCCAGCAGTTACTCGGGCGGGGGGCCAATCGAGCAGTACTTC. Translating gives CASSYSGGGPIEQYF.

The rearrangement links TRBV27 to TRBJ2-1; D unclear. CDR3 length: 15 amino acids. Germline loops: CDR1 MNHEY, CDR2 SMNVEV (reference sequence). The V end was cut by 6 bases, the J end by 0 bases, with 12 bases between. The DNA for the CDR3 is TGTGCCAGCAGCCTTGAGCCTAGCTCCTACAATGAGCAGTTCTTC. Translating it yields CASSLEPSSYNEQFF.

Only one count was recorded for this clone. The chain couples TRBV5-8 to TRBJ1-5; D unresolved. The CDR3 is 15 amino acids. The germline V gene has CDR1 SGHTS and CDR2 YDEGEE. V was shortened by 2 bases and J by 3 bases, with 12 bases between the two germline ends. The chain's CDR3 is CASSFSGKPNQPQHF. Here the CDR3 DNA reads TGTGCCAGCAGCTTTTCGGGGAAACCCAATCAGCCCCAGCATTTT.

The chain uses TRBV7-3 and TRBJ2-3; tentatively, D is TRBD2 (6 bases). This CDR3 is 15 amino acids long. The V gene's germline CDR1 is SGHTA and CDR2 FQGTGA. The V and J ends lost 5 bases and 0 bases respectively, with 12 bases between them. The CDR3 DNA follows: TGTGCCAGCAGCGGCCTCGGGACTAGCACAGATACGCAGTATTTT. It translates to CASSGLGTSTDTQYF.

This sequence joins TRBV7-2 and TRBJ1-6, with TRBD1 identical over 7 bases. In germline, CDR1 is SGHTA, CDR2 FQGNSA. The CDR3 has 15 amino acids. The trim removed 0 bases at V and 6 bases at J, leaving 2 bases unmatched. This chain's CDR3 is CASSLAGTANSPLHF. The CDR3 DNA is TGTGCCAGCAGCTTAGCGGGGACAGCTAATTCACCCCTCCACTTT.

V usage is TRBV10-3 and J usage is TRBJ1-2; tentative D call: TRBD1 (5 bases). The V and J ends lost 4 bases and 6 bases respectively, with 9 bases between them. CDR1 and CDR2 from the germline V gene are ENHRY and SYGVKD. This CDR3 spans 12 amino acids. The CDR3 nucleotides are TGTGCCATCAGTGCGGCAGGGCATGGCTACACCTTC. It codes for CAISAAGHGYTF.